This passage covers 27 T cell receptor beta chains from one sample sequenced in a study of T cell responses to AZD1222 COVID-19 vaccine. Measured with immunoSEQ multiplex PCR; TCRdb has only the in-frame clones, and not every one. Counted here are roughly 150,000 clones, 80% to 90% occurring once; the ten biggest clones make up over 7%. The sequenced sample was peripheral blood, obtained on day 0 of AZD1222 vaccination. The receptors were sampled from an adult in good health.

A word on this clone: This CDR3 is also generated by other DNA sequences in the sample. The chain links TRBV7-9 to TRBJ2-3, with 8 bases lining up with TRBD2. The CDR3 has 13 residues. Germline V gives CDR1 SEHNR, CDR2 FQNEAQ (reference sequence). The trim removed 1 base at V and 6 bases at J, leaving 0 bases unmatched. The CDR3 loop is CASSLGLADTQYF. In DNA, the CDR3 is TGTGCCAGCAGCTTAGGACTAGCGGATACGCAGTATTTT.

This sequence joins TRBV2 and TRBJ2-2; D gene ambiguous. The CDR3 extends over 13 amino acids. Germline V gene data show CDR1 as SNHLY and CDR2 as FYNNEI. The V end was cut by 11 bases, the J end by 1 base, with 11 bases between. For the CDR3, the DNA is TGTGCCGGTGGTGTCGGGAACACCGGGGAGCTGTTTTTT. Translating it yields CAGGVGNTGELFF. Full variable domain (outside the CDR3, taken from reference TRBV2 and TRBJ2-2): EPEVTQTPSHQVTQMGQEVILRCVPISNHLYFYWYRQILGQKVEFLVSFYNNEISEKSEIFDDQFSVERPDGSNFTLKIRSTKLEDSAMYFCAGGVGNTGELFFGEGSRLTVL.

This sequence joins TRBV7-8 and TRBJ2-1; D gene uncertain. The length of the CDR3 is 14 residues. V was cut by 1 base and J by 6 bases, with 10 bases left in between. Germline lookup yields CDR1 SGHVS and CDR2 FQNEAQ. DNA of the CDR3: TGTGCCAGCAGCTTAGGAATCCGGAGCAATGAGCAGTTCTTC. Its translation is CASSLGIRSNEQFF.

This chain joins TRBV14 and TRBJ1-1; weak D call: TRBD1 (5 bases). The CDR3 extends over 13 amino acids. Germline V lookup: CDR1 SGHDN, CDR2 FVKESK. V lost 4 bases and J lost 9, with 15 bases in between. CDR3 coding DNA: TGTGCCAGCAGCCCTCAGCAGGGTAGGAAAGCTTTCTTT. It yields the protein CASSPQQGRKAFF. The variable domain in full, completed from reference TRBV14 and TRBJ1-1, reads EAGVTQFPSHSVIEKGQTVTLRCDPISGHDNLYWYRRVMGKEIKFLLHFVKESKQDESGMPNNRFLAERTGGTYSTLKVQPAELEDSGVYFCASSPQQGRKAFFGQGTRLTVV.

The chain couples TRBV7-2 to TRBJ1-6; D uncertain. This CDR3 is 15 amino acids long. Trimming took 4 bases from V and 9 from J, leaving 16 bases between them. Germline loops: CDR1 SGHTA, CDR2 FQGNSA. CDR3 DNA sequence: TGTGCCAGCAGCTCGATAACACCAGCAGGTTCACCCCTCCACTTT. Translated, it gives CASSSITPAGSPLHF.

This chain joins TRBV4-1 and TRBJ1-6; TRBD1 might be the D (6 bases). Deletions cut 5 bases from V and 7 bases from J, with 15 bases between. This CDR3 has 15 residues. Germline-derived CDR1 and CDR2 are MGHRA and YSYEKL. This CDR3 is CASSNRVTGNSPLHF. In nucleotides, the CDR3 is TGCGCCAGCAGCAACAGGGTAACGGGCAATTCACCCCTCCACTTT.

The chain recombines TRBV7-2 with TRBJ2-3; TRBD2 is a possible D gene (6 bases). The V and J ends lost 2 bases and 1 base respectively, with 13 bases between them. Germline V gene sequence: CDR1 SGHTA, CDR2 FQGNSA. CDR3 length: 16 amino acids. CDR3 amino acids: CASSLSRGLRTDTQYF. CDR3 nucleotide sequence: TGTGCCAGCAGCTTAAGTAGGGGACTCCGCACAGATACGCAGTATTTT.

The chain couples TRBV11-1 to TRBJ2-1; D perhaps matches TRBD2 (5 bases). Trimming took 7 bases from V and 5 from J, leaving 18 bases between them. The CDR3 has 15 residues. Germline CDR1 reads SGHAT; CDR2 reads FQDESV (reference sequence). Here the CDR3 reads CASMRRETWDNEQFF. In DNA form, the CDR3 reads TGTGCCAGCATGCGCCGGGAAACTTGGGACAATGAGCAGTTCTTC.

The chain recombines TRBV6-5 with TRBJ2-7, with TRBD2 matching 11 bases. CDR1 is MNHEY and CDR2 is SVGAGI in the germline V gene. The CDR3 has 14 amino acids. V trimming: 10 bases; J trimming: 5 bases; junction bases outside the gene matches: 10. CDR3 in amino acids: CATQLAGGPDEQYF. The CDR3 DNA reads TGTGCCACCCAATTAGCGGGAGGGCCCGACGAGCAGTACTTC.

The CDR3 loop is CASTRGGYHEQYF. CDR3 DNA: TGTGCCAGCACCAGGGGAGGGTACCACGAGCAGTACTTC. The chain joins TRBV7-8 to TRBJ2-7; D perhaps matches TRBD2 (7 bases). The CDR3 runs to 13 residues. V was pared by 7 bases and J by 5 bases, with 15 bases between. In germline, CDR1 is SGHVS, CDR2 FQNEAQ.

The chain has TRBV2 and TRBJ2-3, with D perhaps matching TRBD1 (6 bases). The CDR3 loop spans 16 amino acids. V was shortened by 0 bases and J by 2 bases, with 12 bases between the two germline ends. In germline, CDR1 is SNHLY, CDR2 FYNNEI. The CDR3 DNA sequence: TGTGCCAGCAGTGAAGCAAGGAGACAGGCCACAGATACGCAGTATTTT. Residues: CASSEARRQATDTQYF.

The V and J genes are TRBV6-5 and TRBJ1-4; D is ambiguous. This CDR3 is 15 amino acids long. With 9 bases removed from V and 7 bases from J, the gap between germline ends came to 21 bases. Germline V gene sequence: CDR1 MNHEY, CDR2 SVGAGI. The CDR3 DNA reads TGTGCCAGACGGTGGACCCAACGGGGAACTGAAAAACTGTTTTTT. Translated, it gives CARRWTQRGTEKLFF.

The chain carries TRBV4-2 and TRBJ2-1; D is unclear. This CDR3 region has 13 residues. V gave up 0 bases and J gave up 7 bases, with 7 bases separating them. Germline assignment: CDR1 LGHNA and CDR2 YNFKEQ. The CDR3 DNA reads TGTGCCAGCAGCCAAGATGCCAGTAATGAGCAGTTCTTC. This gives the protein CASSQDASNEQFF.

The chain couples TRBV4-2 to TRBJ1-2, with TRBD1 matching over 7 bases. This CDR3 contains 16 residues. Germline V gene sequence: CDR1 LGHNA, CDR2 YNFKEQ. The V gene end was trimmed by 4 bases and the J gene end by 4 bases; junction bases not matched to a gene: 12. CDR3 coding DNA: TGTGCCAGCAGCCCATCGACCGGGACAGAGGGCTATGGCTACACCTTC. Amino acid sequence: CASSPSTGTEGYGYTF.

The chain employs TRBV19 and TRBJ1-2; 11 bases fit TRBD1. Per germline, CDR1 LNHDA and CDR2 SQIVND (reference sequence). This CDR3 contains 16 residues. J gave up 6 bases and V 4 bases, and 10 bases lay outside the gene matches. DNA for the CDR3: TGTGCCAGTAGTACCCCCCGGGACAGGGGGGTAAATGGCTACACCTTC. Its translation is CASSTPRDRGVNGYTF.

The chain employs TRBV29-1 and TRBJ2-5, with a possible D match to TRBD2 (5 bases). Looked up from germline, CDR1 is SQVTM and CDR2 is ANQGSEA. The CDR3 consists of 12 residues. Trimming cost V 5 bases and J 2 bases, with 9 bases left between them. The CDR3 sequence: CSVLDSQETQYF. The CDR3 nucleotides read TGCAGCGTTTTGGACTCACAAGAGACCCAGTACTTC.

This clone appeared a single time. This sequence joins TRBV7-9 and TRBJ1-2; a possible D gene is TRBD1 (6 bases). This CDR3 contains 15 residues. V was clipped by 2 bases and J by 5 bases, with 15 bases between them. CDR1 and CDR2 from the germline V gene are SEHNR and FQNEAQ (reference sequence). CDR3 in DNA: TGTGCCAGCAGCTTACAAGTGGTCAGGGGATATGGCTACACCTTC. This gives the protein CASSLQVVRGYGYTF. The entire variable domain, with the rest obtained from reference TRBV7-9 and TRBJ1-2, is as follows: DTGVSQNPRHKITKRGQNVTFRCDPISEHNRLYWYRQTLGQGPEFLTYFQNEAQLEKSRLLSDRFSAERPKGSFSTLEIQRTEQGDSAMYLCASSLQVVRGYGYTFGSGTRLTVV.

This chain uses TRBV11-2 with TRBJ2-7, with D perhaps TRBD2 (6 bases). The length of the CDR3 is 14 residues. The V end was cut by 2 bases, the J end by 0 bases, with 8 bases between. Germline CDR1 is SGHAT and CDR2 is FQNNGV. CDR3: CASSLSGSSYEQYF. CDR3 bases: TGTGCCAGCAGCTTATCCGGGAGCTCCTACGAGCAGTACTTC.

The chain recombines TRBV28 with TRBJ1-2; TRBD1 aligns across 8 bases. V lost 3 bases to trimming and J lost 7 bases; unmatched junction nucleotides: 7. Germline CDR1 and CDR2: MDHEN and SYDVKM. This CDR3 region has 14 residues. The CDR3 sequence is CASSLSQGAAGYTF. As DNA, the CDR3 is TGTGCCAGCAGTTTGTCTCAGGGGGCAGCTGGCTACACCTTC.

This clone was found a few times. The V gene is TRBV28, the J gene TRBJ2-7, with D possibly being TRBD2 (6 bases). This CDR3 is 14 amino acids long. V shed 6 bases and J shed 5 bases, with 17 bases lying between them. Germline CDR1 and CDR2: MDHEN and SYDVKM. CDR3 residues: CASSEPRRGHEQYF. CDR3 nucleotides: TGTGCCAGCAGCGAGCCCCGGAGGGGCCACGAGCAGTACTTC. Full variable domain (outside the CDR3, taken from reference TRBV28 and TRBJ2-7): DVKVTQSSRYLVKRTGEKVFLECVQDMDHENMFWYRQDPGLGLRLIYFSYDVKMKEKGDIPEGYSVSREKKERFSLILESASTNQTSMYLCASSEPRRGHEQYFGPGTRLTVT.

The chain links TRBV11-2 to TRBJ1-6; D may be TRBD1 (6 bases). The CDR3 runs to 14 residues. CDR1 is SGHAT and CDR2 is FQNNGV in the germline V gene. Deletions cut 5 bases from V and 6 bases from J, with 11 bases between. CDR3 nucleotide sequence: TGTGCCAGCAGCAAGGGGGGAGCTAATTCACCCCTCCACTTT. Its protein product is CASSKGGANSPLHF.

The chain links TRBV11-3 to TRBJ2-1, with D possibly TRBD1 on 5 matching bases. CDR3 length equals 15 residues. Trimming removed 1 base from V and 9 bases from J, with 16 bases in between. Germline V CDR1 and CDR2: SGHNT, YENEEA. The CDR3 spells CASSLGGGRGPEQFF. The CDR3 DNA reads TGTGCCAGCAGCTTAGGGGGTGGAAGGGGTCCTGAGCAGTTCTTC.

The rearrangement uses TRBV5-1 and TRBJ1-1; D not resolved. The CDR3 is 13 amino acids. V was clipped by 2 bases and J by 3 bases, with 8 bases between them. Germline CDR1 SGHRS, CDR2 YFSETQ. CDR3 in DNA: TGCGCCAGCAGCTTAGGGCAGGACACTGAAGCTTTCTTT. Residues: CASSLGQDTEAFF.

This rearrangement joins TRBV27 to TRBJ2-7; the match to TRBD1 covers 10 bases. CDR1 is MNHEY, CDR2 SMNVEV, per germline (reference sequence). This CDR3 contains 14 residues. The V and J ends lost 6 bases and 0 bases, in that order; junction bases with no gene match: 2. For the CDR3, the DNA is TGTGCCAGCAGCCGACAGGGGGCCTCCTACGAGCAGTACTTC. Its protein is CASSRQGASYEQYF.

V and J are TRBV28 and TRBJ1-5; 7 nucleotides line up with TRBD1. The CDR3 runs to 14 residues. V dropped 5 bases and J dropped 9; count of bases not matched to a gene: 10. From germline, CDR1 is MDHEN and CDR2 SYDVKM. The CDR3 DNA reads TGTGCCAGCAGTCCCGCTGACAGGGTAATGCCCCAGCATTTT. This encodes CASSPADRVMPQHF.

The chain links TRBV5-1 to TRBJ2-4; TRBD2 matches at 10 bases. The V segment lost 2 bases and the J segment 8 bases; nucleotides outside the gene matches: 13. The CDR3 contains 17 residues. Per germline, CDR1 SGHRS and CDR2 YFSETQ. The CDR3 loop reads CASSFGGLAGESDIQYF. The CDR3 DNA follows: TGCGCCAGCAGCTTCGGGGGGCTAGCGGGAGAATCGGACATTCAGTACTTC.

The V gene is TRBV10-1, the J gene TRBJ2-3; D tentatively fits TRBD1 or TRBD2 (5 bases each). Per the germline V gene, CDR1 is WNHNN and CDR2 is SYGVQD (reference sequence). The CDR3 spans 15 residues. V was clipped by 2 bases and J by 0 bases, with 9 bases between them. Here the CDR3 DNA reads TGCGCCAGCAGTGAGCGGGACCCAAGCACAGATACGCAGTATTTT. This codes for CASSERDPSTDTQYF.